The 24 T cell receptor beta chains listed next were all sequenced from one sample in a study of blood T cell repertoires in COVID-19. This table comes from immunoSEQ multiplex PCR, and its TCRdb copy is limited to in-frame clones, with some not included. The sample lists some 400,000 clones; roughly nine tenths were seen once. Sequencing was performed on PBMCs or T cells enriched from blood (not recorded which). These receptors were obtained from a man younger than 40 who had recovered from COVID-19.

This sequence joins TRBV19 and TRBJ1-2; 9 bases agree with TRBD1. V trimming: 6 bases; J trimming: 4 bases; junction bases outside the gene matches: 9. The CDR3 is 15 amino acids. Germline assignment: CDR1 LNHDA and CDR2 SQIVND (reference sequence). For the CDR3, the DNA is TGTGCCAGTAGCCCCGGGACAGGGTTGTCCTATGGCTACACCTTC. The encoded protein is CASSPGTGLSYGYTF. Using reference TRBV19 and TRBJ1-2 for the parts outside the CDR3, the full variable domain is DGGITQSPKYLFRKEGQNVTLSCEQNLNHDAMYWYRQDPGQGLRLIYYSQIVNDFQKGDIAEGYSVSREKKESFPLTVTSAQKNPTAFYLCASSPGTGLSYGYTFGSGTRLTVV.

This sequence joins TRBV6-5 and TRBJ2-3; D remains unclear. The CDR3 contains 15 residues. Trimming removed 5 bases from V and 1 base from J, with 13 bases in between. Germline V gives CDR1 MNHEY, CDR2 SVGAGI. Written as DNA, the CDR3 is TGTGCCAGCAGTAACAACGCGGTTGGCACAGATACGCAGTATTTT. Its protein is CASSNNAVGTDTQYF.

The gene calls are TRBV27 and TRBJ2-7; 7 bases fit TRBD2. Looked up from germline, CDR1 is MNHEY and CDR2 is SMNVEV (reference sequence). Trimming removed 4 bases from V and 2 bases from J; junction bases left unmatched: 14. The CDR3 totals 17 residues. CDR3 residues: CASSYLPIAGATYEQYF. The CDR3, as DNA: TGTGCCAGCAGTTATCTTCCTATAGCGGGCGCCACCTACGAGCAGTACTTC.

The rearrangement joins TRBV3-1 (or the pseudogene TRBV3-2) to TRBJ2-7, with a tentative D call TRBD2 (7 bases). Germline CDR1 reads LGHDT; CDR2 reads YNNKEL (reference sequence). V was pared by 2 bases and J by 6 bases, with 14 bases between. CDR3 size: 14 residues. The CDR3 here is CASSQIGGHPEQYF. CDR3 nucleotides: TGTGCCAGCAGCCAAATCGGGGGGCATCCCGAGCAGTACTTC.

The genes are TRBV12-3 or TRBV12-4 and TRBJ2-1, with D perhaps TRBD2 (6 bases). Trimming pared 5 bases from V and 7 bases from J, leaving 12 bases between. The CDR3 runs 13 residues. CDR3: CASSHSAGNEQFF. CDR3 coding DNA: TGTGCCAGCAGTCACTCGGCGGGGAATGAGCAGTTCTTC.

V and J are TRBV28 and TRBJ2-7, with a possible D match to TRBD2 (6 bases). Per germline, CDR1 MDHEN and CDR2 SYDVKM. V was trimmed by 3 bases and J by 3 bases, leaving 15 bases between them. The CDR3 is made up of 15 amino acids. The CDR3 DNA is TGTGCCAGCAGTTTTTTGAGAGACGGGGGCTACGAGCAGTACTTC. This codes for CASSFLRDGGYEQYF.

This chain connects TRBV10-3 to TRBJ1-1; D might be TRBD1 (6 bases). The germline gives CDR1 ENHRY, CDR2 SYGVKD. This CDR3 has 15 residues. V was shortened by 6 bases and J by 5 bases, with 19 bases between the two germline ends. Written as DNA, the CDR3 is TGTGCCATCAGGGCAAAGGACAGTTTGGGAACTGAAGCTTTCTTT. Translation gives CAIRAKDSLGTEAFF.

This chain connects TRBV29-1 to TRBJ2-2; a possible D gene is TRBD2 (6 bases). V was shortened by 5 bases and J by 7 bases, with 14 bases between the two germline ends. The CDR3 spans 13 residues. The V gene's germline CDR1 is SQVTM and CDR2 ANQGSEA. The DNA for the CDR3 is TGCAGCGTTCAATCCGGGGGAGGCGGGGAGCTGTTTTTT. Protein: CSVQSGGGGELFF.

V is TRBV24-1 and J is TRBJ1-3; D not certain. V was clipped by 3 bases and J by 3 bases, with 11 bases between them. The germline V gene encodes CDR1 KGHDR and CDR2 SFDVKD. CDR3 size: 15 residues. CDR3 loop: CATSDIGSGGNTIYF. In DNA form, the CDR3 reads TGTGCCACCAGTGATATCGGGAGCGGTGGAAACACCATATATTTT.

The CDR3 bases are TGCGCCAGCAGCCCCCCGGGACAGGGGAAAACCGGGGAGCTGTTTTTT. This codes for CASSPPGQGKTGELFF. The V and J genes are TRBV4-1 and TRBJ2-2, with 10 bases matching TRBD1. Unmatched junction bases numbered 7, after V lost 4 bases and J lost 5 bases. This CDR3 region has 16 residues. CDR1 is MGHRA and CDR2 is YSYEKL in the germline V gene.

The rearrangement uses TRBV30 and TRBJ1-2, with TRBD1 identical over 9 bases. CDR1 and CDR2 from the germline V gene are GTSNPN and SVGIG (reference sequence). The CDR3 contains 15 residues. V shed 2 bases, J shed 8 bases, and the junction held 12 bases outside the gene matches. CDR3 sequence: CAWSPTHRGRSGYTF. CDR3 DNA sequence: TGTGCCTGGAGTCCGACCCACAGGGGGCGTAGCGGCTACACCTTC.

This clone is a singleton in its sample. For the CDR3, the DNA is TGTGCCAGCAGCCAAGACAGGGAGAACACTGAAGCTTTCTTT. Amino acids: CASSQDRENTEAFF. The chain is built from TRBV3-1 (or the pseudogene TRBV3-2) and TRBJ1-1; D perhaps matches TRBD1 (5 bases). Trimming removed 0 bases at V and 1 base at J, with 6 bases between. CDR1 LGHDT and CDR2 YNNKEL come from the germline V gene (reference sequence). The CDR3 has 14 amino acids.

The chain uses TRBV5-1 and TRBJ1-4; D is uncertain. With 0 bases removed from V and 1 base from J, the gap between germline ends came to 13 bases. The CDR3 sequence is 17 residues long. Germline CDR1 is SGHRS and CDR2 is YFSETQ. Written as DNA, the CDR3 is TGCGCCAGCAGCTTGGCGGCGGGGTACGGAACTAATGAAAAACTGTTTTTT. As protein: CASSLAAGYGTNEKLFF.

The chain links TRBV2 to TRBJ2-2; D perhaps matches TRBD2 (6 bases). V lost 6 bases and J 8 bases, leaving 19 bases between the germline ends. Per the germline V gene, CDR1 is SNHLY and CDR2 is FYNNEI. This CDR3 region has 15 residues. Here the CDR3 DNA reads TGTGCCAGCAGGAACGCGGGACTCTCCGCGGGGGAGCTGTTTTTT. It codes for CASRNAGLSAGELFF.

This chain joins TRBV6-1 and TRBJ2-7; weak D call: TRBD1 (5 bases). This CDR3 is built from 15 residues. Trimming stripped 3 bases from V and 3 bases from J, with 15 bases between. Looked up from germline, CDR1 is MNHNS and CDR2 is SASEGT. CDR3 DNA: TGTGCCAGCAGTGACGCAATGCTGGACAACTACGAGCAGTACTTC. Protein: CASSDAMLDNYEQYF.

A single count supports this clone. The chain recombines TRBV7-3 with TRBJ2-3; 14 nucleotides agree with TRBD2. Trimming removed 0 bases from V and 6 bases from J; junction bases left unmatched: 8. Looked up from germline, CDR1 is SGHTA and CDR2 is FQGTGA. This CDR3 region has 18 residues. CDR3 loop: CASSLTDEGLAGGDTQYF. For the CDR3, the DNA is TGTGCCAGCAGCTTAACCGACGAAGGACTAGCGGGAGGTGATACGCAGTATTTT.

The gene calls are TRBV6-5 and TRBJ2-1; a possible D gene is TRBD2 (6 bases). Germline V gene data show CDR1 as MNHEY and CDR2 as SVGAGI. CDR3 size: 11 residues. Trimming left V 8 bases short and J 8 bases short, with 10 bases between. The CDR3 is CASRSGYEQFF. DNA for the CDR3: TGTGCCAGCCGTAGCGGCTATGAGCAGTTCTTC.

This clone is a singleton in its sample. The chain is built from TRBV3-1 (or the pseudogene TRBV3-2) and TRBJ1-2; TRBD1 matches at 12 bases. Unmatched junction bases numbered 13, after V lost 3 bases and J lost 5 bases. This CDR3 is built from 18 residues. CDR1 and CDR2 from the germline V gene are LGHDT and YNNKEL (reference sequence). The CDR3 sequence: CASSQAGTGGSTGYGYTF. In DNA form, the CDR3 reads TGTGCCAGCAGCCAGGCCGGGACAGGGGGCTCCACCGGGTATGGCTACACCTTC.

V gene TRBV6-6 combines with J gene TRBJ2-7, with TRBD2 matching over 7 bases. Germline V CDR1 and CDR2: MNHNY, SVGAGI (reference sequence). The CDR3 spans 14 residues. V dropped 6 bases and J dropped 2; count of bases not matched to a gene: 7. For the CDR3, the DNA is TGTGCCAGCAGGGGGGAGGGCGAGGCCTACGAGCAGTACTTC. Translating it yields CASRGEGEAYEQYF.

The chain joins TRBV24-1 to TRBJ1-1; 7 bases agree with TRBD1. CDR1 and CDR2 (germline): KGHDR, SFDVKD. The CDR3 is 15 amino acids. V lost 2 bases to trimming and J lost 5 bases; unmatched junction nucleotides: 7. CDR3 loop: CATSDSRGRGTEAFF. The CDR3 nucleotides read TGTGCCACCAGTGATTCCAGGGGGAGAGGGACTGAAGCTTTCTTT.

The genes are TRBV5-1 and TRBJ1-2, with D possibly TRBD1 on 5 matching bases. The germline V gene has CDR1 SGHRS and CDR2 YFSETQ. Trimming left V 0 bases short and J 8 bases short, with 20 bases between. The CDR3 spans 16 residues. This CDR3 is CASSLDIWVARVGYTF. CDR3 coding DNA: TGCGCCAGCAGCTTGGATATTTGGGTCGCCAGGGTCGGCTACACCTTC.

Of note for this clone: Other DNA sequences within the sample encode an identical CDR3. This chain joins TRBV18 and TRBJ1-1; 7 bases fit TRBD1. V lost 0 bases to trimming and J lost 8 bases; unmatched junction nucleotides: 3. This CDR3 contains 13 residues. The germline gives CDR1 KGHSH, CDR2 LQKENI. The CDR3: CASSPPTGTEAFF. The CDR3 bases are TGTGCCAGCTCACCACCGACAGGGACAGAAGCTTTCTTT. The whole variable domain, filled in from reference TRBV18 and TRBJ1-1, reads NAGVMQNPRHLVRRRGQEARLRCSPMKGHSHVYWYRQLPEEGLKFMVYLQKENIIDESGMPKERFSAEFPKEGPSILRIQQVVRGDSAAYFCASSPPTGTEAFFGQGTRLTVV.

The chain combines TRBV19 with TRBJ1-1; D may be TRBD1 (6 bases). Trimming pared 0 bases from V and 4 bases from J, leaving 9 bases between. Germline CDR1 LNHDA, CDR2 SQIVND (reference sequence). The CDR3 has 14 residues. For the CDR3, the DNA is TGTGCCAGTAGTATAGATGAACAGGGCACTGAAGCTTTCTTT. Its translation is CASSIDEQGTEAFF.

V usage is TRBV4-1 and J usage is TRBJ1-2; perhaps TRBD1 as D (5 bases). The CDR3 consists of 14 residues. Germline V lookup: CDR1 MGHRA, CDR2 YSYEKL. V was shortened by 1 base and J by 5 bases, with 11 bases between the two germline ends. Written as DNA, the CDR3 is TGCGCCAGCAGCCAAGCGGCAGGGTCATATGGCTACACCTTC. Translated, it gives CASSQAAGSYGYTF.